This T cell receptor (beta chain) originates from a study of Ad26.COV2.S vaccination and SARS-CoV-2 variants. Overall study context: It was the COV1001 Ad26.COV2.S trial arm that included the donor. Ad26.COV2.S was injected intramuscularly once or twice, 56 days apart.

Sequenced by immunoSEQ multiplex PCR; TCRdb stores in-frame clones only, minus some. The sample has roughly 330,000 clones, 90% seen once. Treatment denoted: roughly 18 received Ad26.COV2.S at low or high dose, single or two shots; roughly five received placebo; per-sample allocation not given. It was on day 63 after the first vaccine or placebo injection that samples were taken. The vaccine antigen was prefusion-stabilized Wuhan SARS-CoV-2 spike. V shed 5 bases, J shed 1 base, and the junction held 3 bases outside the gene matches. There are 15 residues in the CDR3. The V gene's germline CDR1 is SEHNR and CDR2 FQNEAQ (reference sequence).

The source is a person aged 18-60 years who received the Ad26.COV2.S COVID-19 vaccine or a placebo. Sequenced here: peripheral blood, sampled in a trial of Ad26.COV2.S vaccine versus placebo. This rearrangement joins TRBV7-9 to TRBJ1-5; 9 bases fit TRBD1. Here the CDR3 DNA reads TGTGCCAGCAGCCCGACAGGGGGAAGCAATCAGCCCCAGCATTTT. Translated: CASSPTGGSNQPQHF.